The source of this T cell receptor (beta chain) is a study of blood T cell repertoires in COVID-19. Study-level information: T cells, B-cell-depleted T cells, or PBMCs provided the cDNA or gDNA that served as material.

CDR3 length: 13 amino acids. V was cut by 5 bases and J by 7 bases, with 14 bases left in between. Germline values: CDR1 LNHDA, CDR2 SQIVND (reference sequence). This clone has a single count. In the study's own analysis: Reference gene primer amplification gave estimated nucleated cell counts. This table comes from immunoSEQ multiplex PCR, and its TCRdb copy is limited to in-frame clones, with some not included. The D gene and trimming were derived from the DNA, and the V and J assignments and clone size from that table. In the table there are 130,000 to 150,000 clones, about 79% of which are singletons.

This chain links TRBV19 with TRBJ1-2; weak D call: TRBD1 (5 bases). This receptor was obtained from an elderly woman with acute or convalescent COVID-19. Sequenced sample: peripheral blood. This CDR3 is CASSHQGGVGYTF. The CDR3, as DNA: TGTGCCAGTAGTCACCAGGGCGGAGTTGGCTACACCTTC. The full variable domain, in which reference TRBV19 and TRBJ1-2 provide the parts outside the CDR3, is DGGITQSPKYLFRKEGQNVTLSCEQNLNHDAMYWYRQDPGQGLRLIYYSQIVNDFQKGDIAEGYSVSREKKESFPLTVTSAQKNPTAFYLCASSHQGGVGYTFGSGTRLTVV.